This entry features one T cell receptor beta chain sequence. This entry comes from a study of blood T cell repertoires in COVID-19. Overall study: Acute-phase and convalescent COVID-19 samples originated in the United States, Italy and Spain. The analysed material was cDNA or gDNA that came from T cells, B-cell-depleted T cells, or PBMCs.

In the source study's methods: Scientists estimated how many nucleated cells there were by amplifying reference gene primers. Generated by immunoSEQ multiplex PCR, the TCRdb table keeps only in-frame clones and is missing some. The V and J calls and clone size come from that table; D and trimming were worked out from the DNA. The profile covers roughly 50,000 clones, with 85% to 90% appearing a single time and around 30% taken by the ten largest. The TCR comes from a human donor in a cohort sampled during active COVID-19. The specimen was peripheral blood.

CDR3 sequence: CASRETGYTEAFF. The CDR3 DNA follows: TGTGCCAGCAGGGAGACAGGGTACACTGAAGCTTTCTTT. The rearrangement links TRBV6-5 to TRBJ1-1; 7 bases match TRBD1. After removal of 6 bases from V and 3 bases from J, the junction contained 4 bases not matched to a gene. The CDR3 contains 13 residues. Germline V gene data show CDR1 as MNHEY and CDR2 as SVGAGI.